A selection of T cell receptor beta chains follows, all from one sample in a study of blood T cell repertoires in COVID-19. Sequenced by immunoSEQ multiplex PCR; TCRdb stores in-frame clones only, minus some. The profile shows more than 250,000 clones, 86% of them singletons. What was sequenced was PBMCs or T cells enriched from blood (not recorded which). The receptor set was obtained from a young woman who had recovered from COVID-19. CDR3s include the opening cysteine and the closing phenylalanine or tryptophan. Fields, in order: CDR3 DNA, CDR3 protein, J gene, CDR3 length, D gene, V gene, clone size. A D gene is named only where the DNA matches it firmly. Rows may omit the clone size; those that give it use once, few, many or a size class.

TGTGCCAGCAGCCAAGGACCCAGCGGGAGTTTTGAAGAGACCCAGTACTTC | CASSQGPSGSFEETQYF | TRBJ2-5 | 17 | TRBD2 | TRBV3-1/TRBV3-2 | once
TGTGCCATCAGTGAGCGGGGGACAGGAGGAAACACCGGGGAGCTGTTTTTT | CAISERGTGGNTGELFF | TRBJ2-2 | 17 | TRBD1 | TRBV10-3 | .
TGTGCCAGCAGCTCGGTGACAGGGTACTTTGAGCAGTTCTTC | CASSSVTGYFEQFF | TRBJ2-1 | 14 | TRBD1 | TRBV7-8 | .
TGTGCCAGCAGTTTCCCCCGACAGGGCGGACAGCCCCAGCATTTT | CASSFPRQGGQPQHF | TRBJ1-5 | 15 | TRBD1 | TRBV28 | .
TGTGCCAGCAGTTTTTCGGGGGCAGATACGCAGTATTTT | CASSFSGADTQYF | TRBJ2-3 | 13 | . | TRBV28 | .
TGTGCCAGCAGCTTCCCGGGGGGGAGAGAGACCCAGTACTTC | CASSFPGGRETQYF | TRBJ2-5 | 14 | TRBD2 | TRBV7-9 | .
TGTGCCAGCAGTCGAGCCCAGGACCCGGGGGCTGAAGCTTTCTTT | CASSRAQDPGAEAFF | TRBJ1-1 | 15 | . | TRBV2 | .
TGTGCCAGCAGTTTCTTGGGAAGGGCTAGCGGGAGCACCTACGAGCAGTACTTC | CASSFLGRASGSTYEQYF | TRBJ2-7 | 18 | TRBD2 | TRBV28 | .
TGTGCCAGCAGTGAACAGGGGGATACCTATGGCTACACCTTC | CASSEQGDTYGYTF | TRBJ1-2 | 14 | TRBD1 | TRBV2 | .
TGCGCCAGCAGCTTTGACAGTCTTCTTAATGAAAAACTGTTTTTT | CASSFDSLLNEKLFF | TRBJ1-4 | 15 | . | TRBV5-1 | .
TGTGCCAGCAGCTTACGGGAGGGAGACACCGGGGAGCTGTTTTTT | CASSLREGDTGELFF | TRBJ2-2 | 15 | TRBD2 | TRBV11-2 | .
TGCGCCAGCAGTGGAGGGAATGAGCAGTTCTTC | CASSGGNEQFF | TRBJ2-1 | 11 | . | TRBV10-1 | .
TGTGCCATCAGTGACGGGGCCGCCCGGACTAAAGCTTTCTTT | CAISDGAARTKAFF | TRBJ1-1 | 14 | . | TRBV10-3 | .
TGCGCCAGCAGACAAACACAGACCCAGGGGGCTCCGTACTCTGGAAACACCATATATTTT | CASRQTQTQGAPYSGNTIYF | TRBJ1-3 | 20 | TRBD1 | TRBV4-1 | .
TGCGCCAGCAGTGGGACAACGATGAATCAGCCCCAGCATTTT | CASSGTTMNQPQHF | TRBJ1-5 | 14 | . | TRBV10-2 | .
TGTGCCAGCAGCTTGTCAGCGGGGGCCGTCACAGATACGCAGTATTTT | CASSLSAGAVTDTQYF | TRBJ2-3 | 16 | TRBD2 | TRBV5-6 | .
TGTGCCAGCTCACCAATACAACAGGGCACCGGGGAGCTGTTTTTT | CASSPIQQGTGELFF | TRBJ2-2 | 15 | . | TRBV18 | .
TGCGCCAGCAGCTTGGTAGCCCTAGCGGGATCAAGTGAGCAGTTCTTC | CASSLVALAGSSEQFF | TRBJ2-1 | 16 | TRBD2 | TRBV5-1 | once
TGTGCCAGCAGCTTAGAGGGGGTCACCGGGGAGCTGTTTTTT | CASSLEGVTGELFF | TRBJ2-2 | 14 | . | TRBV7-3 | few
TGTGCCAGCATGAACGGGTGGGAAAAACTGTTTTTT | CASMNGWEKLFF | TRBJ1-4 | 12 | . | TRBV28 | .
TGTGCCAGCTCCCAGGGGGCTGGACAGCCCCAGCATTTT | CASSQGAGQPQHF | TRBJ1-5 | 13 | TRBD1 | TRBV18 | .
TGTGCCAGCAGCGCGGGACAGGGGCCATACGAGCAGTACTTC | CASSAGQGPYEQYF | TRBJ2-7 | 14 | TRBD1 | TRBV9 | .
TGTGCCAGCAGCCAAGTGGGACAGGGTAATGAAAAACTGTTTTTT | CASSQVGQGNEKLFF | TRBJ1-4 | 15 | TRBD1 | TRBV3-1/TRBV3-2 | .